This T cell receptor (beta chain) was captured by sequencing in a study of tumor and adjacent non-tumor tissue in lung cancer (dated by TCRdb to between 2017 and 2018). With respect to the entire study: The cohort included some 11 adenocarcinoma, a couple of squamous cell carcinoma and 1 small cell lung cancer patients. For each patient, one tumor sample and one normal lung sample were taken, giving approximately 29 paired specimens that underwent TCRbeta CDR3 sequencing. Ages among the roughly 15 patients ranged from about 30 to 76 years, there were 10 men and 5 women, and disease was at TNM stage I to III. A total of some 130 million productive TCRbeta reads were generated by sequencing, corresponding to an average of approximately 4.3 million reads per sample. Using bulk TCRbeta repertoires from 15 lung cancer patients, the study set lung tumor tissue side by side with matched distant non-tumor lung tissue. Study-level results and caveats: In normal lung, the top 100 clones accounted for a significantly larger cumulative share of the repertoire than in tumor tissue. The methods do not name the sequencing platform or mention unique molecular identifiers. Only roughly 14 patients were included in the cohort, and the need for larger samples and more detailed clinical data was noted by the authors. Significantly higher TCR diversity (inverse Simpson) was observed in tumor tissue than in normal lung tissue (roughly 390 vs 170, P = 0.0075, Mann-Whitney U test). Because peripheral blood was not sequenced, blood TCRbeta repertoires in the lung cancer patients of the study were not examined. Younger patients had significantly higher TCR diversity, and higher tumor TCR diversity was associated with shorter overall and disease-free survival.

The CDR3 measures 16 amino acids from cysteine to phenylalanine. This entry keeps only the CDR3 DNA: 48 bases, framed from base 1. CDR1 SEHNR and CDR2 FQNEAQ are derived from the germline V gene (reference sequence). RNA was isolated from bulk unsorted tissue, and RNA quality was assessed with a NanoDrop ND-1000 and an Agilent 2100. Newly diagnosed lung cancer patients without prior chemotherapy who had been admitted for thoracic surgery in China between August and November 2014 were enrolled as donors. Patients with previous radiotherapy or chemotherapy, or with another concurrent cancer, were excluded from the study. Surgical tissue pieces of about 1-2.1 cm3 were preserved in RNAlater solution and were kept at -80 degrees C until use. The library was made by multiplex PCR. For sequencing, an Illumina HiSeq 2500 was employed. TCRbeta libraries were built by three rounds of nested PCR using primers (Table S4), following protocols modified from ARM-PCR. Before sequencing, PCR products of 200-500 bp were cut from the gel and purified using the QIAquick gel extraction kit. Concerning the study's data processing: Reads were cleaned with Trimmomatic, merged with FLASH into complete CDR3 sequences, and assigned to V(D)J germline segments with MiTCR. VDJtools was used to compute clonal diversity as the inverse Simpson's index. Productive reads were defined as in-frame sequences without a premature stop codon. The public reads were reprocessed in TCRdb via fastp at Q25 and MiXCR, keeping in-frame beta chains. Rows merge per CDR3 protein into single entries with the most common DNA and genes. TCRdb, not the authors, supplied the V and J calls. The sample table contains around 86,000 distinct CDR3 sequences; only one count was recorded for 55% to 75% of them. The biggest ten clones account for about 9.5% of the sample.

Note on this clonotype: Its antigen remains unidentified. A much larger clone lies one base from this, so it may be a read error.

The chain was built from TRBV7-9 and TRBJ2-6; TRBD1 could be the D gene, as 5 bases match. The TCR comes from a woman aged 40 to 50 with non-small cell lung cancer. Sequencing input: lung tumor tissue. The CDR3 region: CASSLVSVSGANLLTF. The sequenced DNA is TGTGCCAGCAGCTTAGTCTCGGTGTCTGGGGCCAACCTCCTGACTTTC.